These 10 T cell receptor beta chains originate from one sample sequenced in a study of blood T cell repertoires in COVID-19. Sequencing was performed with immunoSEQ multiplex PCR; in TCRdb, only in-frame clones are kept and a portion is missing. The table shows about 410,000 clones, with about 89% occurring only once. The specimen sequenced was peripheral blood. The receptors here all came from a woman aged 40 to 55 with COVID-19, enrolled during active disease.

This clone was counted once. V gene TRBV27 combines with J gene TRBJ2-7, with D possibly matching TRBD1 (6 bases). V was shortened by 0 bases and J by 3 bases, with 12 bases between the two germline ends. This CDR3 comprises 15 residues. The germline CDR1 and CDR2 sequences are MNHEY and SMNVEV (reference sequence). The CDR3 DNA reads TGTGCCAGCAGTTTATCGGTAGGGGGAATCTACGAGCAGTACTTC. It specifies CASSLSVGGIYEQYF.

About this clone: This sample also contains other DNA sequences that code for the same CDR3. The J gene is TRBJ1-2, the V gene TRBV28, with a possible D match to TRBD1 (5 bases). Germline V gives CDR1 MDHEN, CDR2 SYDVKM. Trimming removed 4 bases at V and 0 bases at J, with 6 bases between. This CDR3 comprises 13 residues. The DNA for the CDR3 is TGTGCCAGCAGTTCGGGGGCTAACTATGGCTACACCTTC. Encoded protein: CASSSGANYGYTF.

The rearrangement joins TRBV7-3 to TRBJ1-1, with 10 positions matching TRBD1. The CDR3 loop spans 15 amino acids. V lost 5 bases and J lost 3; bases outside the gene matches: 6. Germline-derived CDR1 and CDR2 are SGHTA and FQGTGA. As DNA, the CDR3 is TGTGCCAGCAGCGACACAGGGACAGGGGACACTGAAGCTTTCTTT. Its translation is CASSDTGTGDTEAFF.

A few counts support this clone. The identical CDR3 is also encoded by other nucleotide sequences in the sample. The V call is TRBV5-5, the J call TRBJ1-2, with D possibly matching TRBD1 (5 bases). The V and J ends lost 1 base and 6 bases respectively, with 10 bases between them. The CDR3 has 13 residues. Germline values: CDR1 SGHKS, CDR2 YYEKEE (reference sequence). CDR3 region: CASSLTGGHGYTF. The CDR3, as DNA: TGTGCCAGCAGCTTGACAGGTGGACATGGCTACACCTTC. Variable domain in full (rest from reference TRBV5-5 and TRBJ1-2): DAGVTQSPTHLIKTRGQQVTLRCSPISGHKSVSWYQQVLGQGPQFIFQYYEKEERGRGNFPDRFSARQFPNYSSELNVNALLLGDSALYLCASSLTGGHGYTFGSGTRLTVV.

The gene calls are TRBV2 and TRBJ2-2; D gene uncertain. CDR3 length: 13 amino acids. Germline CDR1 is SNHLY and CDR2 is FYNNEI. Between the trimmed V and J ends, which lost 7 bases and 3 bases, there was a span of 9 bases. The CDR3 nucleotides are TGTGCCAGCATTCTACGGGACACCGGGGAGCTGTTTTTT. Translated, it gives CASILRDTGELFF.

V usage is TRBV18 and J usage is TRBJ1-4; TRBD1 might be the D (6 bases). The germline V gene encodes CDR1 KGHSH and CDR2 LQKENI. Trimming took 3 bases from V and 8 from J, leaving 16 bases between them. CDR3 length: 15 amino acids. CDR3 DNA: TGTGCCAGCTCACCCCGCGGACAGATGGGAGAAAAACTGTTTTTT. Its protein is CASSPRGQMGEKLFF.

The V gene is TRBV4-3, the J gene TRBJ1-5; weak D call: TRBD1 (6 bases). This CDR3 comprises 16 residues. The V gene's germline CDR1 is LGHNA and CDR2 YSLEER. Trimming took 1 base from V and 2 from J, leaving 12 bases between them. The CDR3 loop is CASSQGVNRGNQPQHF. In nucleotides, the CDR3 is TGCGCCAGCAGCCAAGGGGTCAACAGGGGCAATCAGCCCCAGCATTTT.

A few counts support this clone. The chain uses TRBV2 and TRBJ2-3; 11 bases map to TRBD2. In germline, CDR1 is SNHLY, CDR2 FYNNEI. The CDR3 covers 13 residues. Trimming at V came to 8 bases and at J to 3 bases, leaving 1 base not matched to a gene. In DNA form, the CDR3 reads TGTGCCAGCCTAGCGGGGGGAACAGATACGCAGTATTTT. Protein sequence: CASLAGGTDTQYF.

The chain is built from TRBV7-9 and TRBJ1-3, with 8 bases lining up with TRBD1. Germline CDR1 reads SEHNR; CDR2 reads FQNEAQ (reference sequence). The ends lost 3 bases at V and 0 bases at J; junction bases unmatched: 7. The CDR3 is 17 residues long. The CDR3 nucleotides are TGTGCCAGCAGCTTTGGGTGGGGACAGGACTCTGGAAACACCATATATTTT. Its translation is CASSFGWGQDSGNTIYF.

This clone was recorded only once. This chain uses TRBV5-1 with TRBJ1-2, with 9 bases fitting TRBD1. The CDR3 has 14 amino acids. From germline, CDR1 is SGHRS and CDR2 YFSETQ. Trimming cost V 4 bases and J 8 bases; bases outside gene matches: 9. CDR3 region: CASSDVQGAKGYTF. CDR3 nucleotide sequence: TGCGCCAGCAGCGACGTACAGGGGGCAAAGGGCTACACCTTC.